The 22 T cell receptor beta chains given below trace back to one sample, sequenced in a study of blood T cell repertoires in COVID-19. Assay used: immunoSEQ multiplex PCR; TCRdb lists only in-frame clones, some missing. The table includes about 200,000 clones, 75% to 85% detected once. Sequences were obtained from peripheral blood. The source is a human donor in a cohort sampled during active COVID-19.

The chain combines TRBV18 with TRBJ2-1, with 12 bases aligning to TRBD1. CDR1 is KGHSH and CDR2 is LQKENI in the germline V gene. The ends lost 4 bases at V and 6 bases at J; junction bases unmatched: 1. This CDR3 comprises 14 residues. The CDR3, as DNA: TGTGCCAGCTCACAGGGACAGGGGGCCAATGAGCAGTTCTTC. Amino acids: CASSQGQGANEQFF.

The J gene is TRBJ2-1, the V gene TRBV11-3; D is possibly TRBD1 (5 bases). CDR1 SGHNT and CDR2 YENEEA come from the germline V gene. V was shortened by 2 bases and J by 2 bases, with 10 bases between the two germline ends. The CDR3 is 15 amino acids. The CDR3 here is CASSLRTGAYNEQFF. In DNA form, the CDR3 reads TGTGCCAGCAGCTTACGTACAGGAGCCTACAATGAGCAGTTCTTC.

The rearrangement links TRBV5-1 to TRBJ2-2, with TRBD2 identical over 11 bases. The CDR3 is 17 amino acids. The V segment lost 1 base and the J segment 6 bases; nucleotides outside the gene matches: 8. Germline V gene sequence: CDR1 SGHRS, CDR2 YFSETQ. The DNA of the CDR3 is TGCGCCAGCAGCTTGAGTCTCCTAGCGGGAGGTTCCGGGGAGCTGTTTTTT. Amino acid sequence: CASSLSLLAGGSGELFF.

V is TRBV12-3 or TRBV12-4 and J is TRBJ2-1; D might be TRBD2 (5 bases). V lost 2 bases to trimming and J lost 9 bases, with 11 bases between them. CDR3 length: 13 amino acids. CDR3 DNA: TGTGCCAGCAGTTTACGGGGTGAAGGTGAGCAGTTCTTC. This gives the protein CASSLRGEGEQFF.

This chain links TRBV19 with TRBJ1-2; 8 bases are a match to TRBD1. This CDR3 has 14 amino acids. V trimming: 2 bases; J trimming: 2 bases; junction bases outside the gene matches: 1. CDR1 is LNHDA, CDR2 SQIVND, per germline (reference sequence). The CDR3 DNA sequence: TGTGCCAGTAGTATACGACAGGGGAACTATGGCTACACCTTC. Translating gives CASSIRQGNYGYTF.

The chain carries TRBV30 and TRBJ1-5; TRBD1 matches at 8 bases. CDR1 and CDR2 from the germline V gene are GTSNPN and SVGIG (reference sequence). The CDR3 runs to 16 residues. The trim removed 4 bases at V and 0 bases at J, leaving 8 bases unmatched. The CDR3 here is CAWTDRVVNSNQPQHF. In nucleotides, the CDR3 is TGTGCCTGGACGGACAGGGTGGTGAATAGCAATCAGCCCCAGCATTTT.

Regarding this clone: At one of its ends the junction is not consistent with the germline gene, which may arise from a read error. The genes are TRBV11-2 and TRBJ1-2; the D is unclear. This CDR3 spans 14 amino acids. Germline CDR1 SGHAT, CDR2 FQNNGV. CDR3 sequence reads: CASSPGMGNSGYTF. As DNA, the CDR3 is TGTGCCAGCAGCCCCGGGATGGGGAACTCTGGCTACACCTTC.

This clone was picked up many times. The CDR3 nucleotides read TGTGCCAGCAGACGCGGACAGGGACAGGCCTACGAGCAGTACTTC. Its translation is CASRRGQGQAYEQYF. This sequence joins TRBV28 and TRBJ2-7; 8 nucleotides match TRBD1. Germline CDR1 is MDHEN and CDR2 is SYDVKM. V shed 6 bases and J 2 bases; nucleotides not matched to a gene: 9. This CDR3 is 15 amino acids long.

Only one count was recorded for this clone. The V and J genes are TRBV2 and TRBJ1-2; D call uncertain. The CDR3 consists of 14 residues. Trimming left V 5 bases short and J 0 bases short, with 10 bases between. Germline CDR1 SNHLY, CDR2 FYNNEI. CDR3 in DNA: TGTGCCAGCAGTTCGAGGGAGCCTAACTATGGCTACACCTTC. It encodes CASSSREPNYGYTF.

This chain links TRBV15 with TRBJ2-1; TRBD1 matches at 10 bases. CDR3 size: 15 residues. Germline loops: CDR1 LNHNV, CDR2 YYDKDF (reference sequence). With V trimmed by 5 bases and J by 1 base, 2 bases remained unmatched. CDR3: CATSGDRGSYNEQFF. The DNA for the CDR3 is TGTGCCACCAGCGGGGACAGGGGTTCCTACAATGAGCAGTTCTTC.

This chain's CDR3 is CASSRRTGEGDTIYF. Here the CDR3 DNA reads TGTGCCAGCAGCCGACGGACAGGGGAGGGGGACACCATATATTTT. V and J are TRBV9 and TRBJ1-3; 9 bases fit TRBD1. This CDR3 region has 15 residues. The J segment lost 8 bases and the V segment lost 4 bases, leaving 10 bases of the junction unmatched. Germline CDR1 and CDR2: SGDLS and YYNGEE.

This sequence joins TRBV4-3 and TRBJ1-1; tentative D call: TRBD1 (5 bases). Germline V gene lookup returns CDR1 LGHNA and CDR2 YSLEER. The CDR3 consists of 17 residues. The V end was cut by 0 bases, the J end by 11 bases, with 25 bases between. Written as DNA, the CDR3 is TGCGCCAGCAGCCAAGATTACGTACGGGGGAGAGGAACCCGGGCTTTCTTT. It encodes CASSQDYVRGRGTRAFF.

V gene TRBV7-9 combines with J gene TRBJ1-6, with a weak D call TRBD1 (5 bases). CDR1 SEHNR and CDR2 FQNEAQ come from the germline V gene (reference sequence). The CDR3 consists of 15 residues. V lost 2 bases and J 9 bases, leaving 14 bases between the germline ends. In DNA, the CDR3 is TGTGCCAGCAGCTTAAGTCGGGGGGGTAGTTCACCCCTCCACTTT. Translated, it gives CASSLSRGGSSPLHF.

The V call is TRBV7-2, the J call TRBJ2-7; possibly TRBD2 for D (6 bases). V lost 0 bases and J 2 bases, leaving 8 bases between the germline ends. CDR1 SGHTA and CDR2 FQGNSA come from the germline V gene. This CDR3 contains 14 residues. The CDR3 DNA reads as TGTGCCAGCAGCTTAGCGGGGGGTGCCTACGAGCAGTACTTC. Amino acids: CASSLAGGAYEQYF.

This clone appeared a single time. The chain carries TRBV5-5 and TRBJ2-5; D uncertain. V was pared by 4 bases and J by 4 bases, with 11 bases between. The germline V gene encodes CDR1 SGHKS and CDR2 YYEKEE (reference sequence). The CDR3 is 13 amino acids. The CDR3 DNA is TGTGCCAGCAGCCCCATGGCTGGAGAGACCCAGTACTTC. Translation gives CASSPMAGETQYF. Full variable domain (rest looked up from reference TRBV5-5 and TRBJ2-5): DAGVTQSPTHLIKTRGQQVTLRCSPISGHKSVSWYQQVLGQGPQFIFQYYEKEERGRGNFPDRFSARQFPNYSSELNVNALLLGDSALYLCASSPMAGETQYFGPGTRLLVL.

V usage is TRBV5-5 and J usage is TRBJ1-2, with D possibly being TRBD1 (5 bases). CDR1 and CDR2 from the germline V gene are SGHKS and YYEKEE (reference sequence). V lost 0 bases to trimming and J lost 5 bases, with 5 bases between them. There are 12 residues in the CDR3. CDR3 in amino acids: CASSLEGYGYTF. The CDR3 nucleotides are TGTGCCAGCAGCTTGGAGGGGTATGGCTACACCTTC.

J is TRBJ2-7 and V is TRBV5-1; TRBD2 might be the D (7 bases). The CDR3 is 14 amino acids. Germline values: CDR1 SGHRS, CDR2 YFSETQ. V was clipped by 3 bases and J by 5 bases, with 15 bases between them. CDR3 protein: CASSWGGAGNEQYF. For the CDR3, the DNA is TGCGCCAGCAGCTGGGGGGGGGCCGGGAACGAGCAGTACTTC. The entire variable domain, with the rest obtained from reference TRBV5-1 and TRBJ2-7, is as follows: KAGVTQTPRYLIKTRGQQVTLSCSPISGHRSVSWYQQTPGQGLQFLFEYFSETQRNKGNFPGRFSGRQFSNSRSEMNVSTLELGDSALYLCASSWGGAGNEQYFGPGTRLTVT.

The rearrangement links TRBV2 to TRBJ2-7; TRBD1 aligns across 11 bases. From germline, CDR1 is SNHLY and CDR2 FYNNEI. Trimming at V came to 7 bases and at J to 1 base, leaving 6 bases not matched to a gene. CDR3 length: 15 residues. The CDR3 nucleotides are TGTGCCAGCACCGACGGGACAGGGGGATCCTACGAGCAGTACTTC. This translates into CASTDGTGGSYEQYF. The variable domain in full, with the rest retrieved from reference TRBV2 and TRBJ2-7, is EPEVTQTPSHQVTQMGQEVILRCVPISNHLYFYWYRQILGQKVEFLVSFYNNEISEKSEIFDDQFSVERPDGSNFTLKIRSTKLEDSAMYFCASTDGTGGSYEQYFGPGTRLTVT.

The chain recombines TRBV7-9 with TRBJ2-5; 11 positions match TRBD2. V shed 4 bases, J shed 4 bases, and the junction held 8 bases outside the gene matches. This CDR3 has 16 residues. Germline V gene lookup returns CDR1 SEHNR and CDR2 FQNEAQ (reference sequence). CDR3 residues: CASSYSELAGVETQYF. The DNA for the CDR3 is TGTGCCAGCAGCTACTCCGAACTAGCGGGGGTAGAGACCCAGTACTTC. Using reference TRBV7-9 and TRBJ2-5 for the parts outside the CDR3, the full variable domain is DTGVSQNPRHKITKRGQNVTFRCDPISEHNRLYWYRQTLGQGPEFLTYFQNEAQLEKSRLLSDRFSAERPKGSFSTLEIQRTEQGDSAMYLCASSYSELAGVETQYFGPGTRLLVL.

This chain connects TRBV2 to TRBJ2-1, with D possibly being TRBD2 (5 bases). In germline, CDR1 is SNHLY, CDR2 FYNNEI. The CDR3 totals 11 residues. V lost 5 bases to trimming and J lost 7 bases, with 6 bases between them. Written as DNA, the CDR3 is TGTGCCAGCAGTTGGAGGAATGAGCAGTTCTTC. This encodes CASSWRNEQFF.

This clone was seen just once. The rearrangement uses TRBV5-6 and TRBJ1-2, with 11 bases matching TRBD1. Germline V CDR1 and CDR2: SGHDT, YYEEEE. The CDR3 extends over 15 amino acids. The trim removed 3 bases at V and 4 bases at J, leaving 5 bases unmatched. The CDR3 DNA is TGTGCCAGCAGCTGGGCGGGACAGGGGGGCTATGGCTACACCTTC. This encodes CASSWAGQGGYGYTF.

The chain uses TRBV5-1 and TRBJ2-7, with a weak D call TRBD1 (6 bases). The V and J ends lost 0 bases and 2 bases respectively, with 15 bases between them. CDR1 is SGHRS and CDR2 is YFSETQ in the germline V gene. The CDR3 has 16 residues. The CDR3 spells CASSLALGQGTYEQYF. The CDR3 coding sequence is TGCGCCAGCAGCTTGGCGTTGGGGCAGGGGACCTACGAGCAGTACTTC. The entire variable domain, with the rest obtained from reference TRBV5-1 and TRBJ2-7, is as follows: KAGVTQTPRYLIKTRGQQVTLSCSPISGHRSVSWYQQTPGQGLQFLFEYFSETQRNKGNFPGRFSGRQFSNSRSEMNVSTLELGDSALYLCASSLALGQGTYEQYFGPGTRLTVT.